The clone carrying this T cell receptor beta chain has just a few counts. Its antigen is still unknown. One entry per CDR3 protein results from TCRdb running MiXCR on the PCR reads. The repertoire includes under 600,000 distinct CDR3 sequences, over 20% of them detected once, and under 0.85% sits in the top ten. V shed 1 base and J 4 bases; nucleotides not matched to a gene: 5. The germline V gene encodes CDR1 LGHNA and CDR2 YSLEER. CDR3 length equals 15 residues. This specimen belongs to a study of molecular identifiers for immune sequencing clone quantification. Regarding the study as a whole: Detectable among about a million naive cells, according to reports, was Jurkat TCR RNA spiked in from one cell.

Sequenced sample: naive CD8+ T cells from blood, with Jurkat cell RNA spiked in. Subset noted: FACS-sorted CD8+CD4-CCR7+CD45RA+ naive T cells. The TCR comes from a human donor in good health. Some libraries in this study had Jurkat cell RNA spiked in. The V gene is TRBV4-3, the J gene TRBJ2-7; the match to TRBD2 covers 9 bases. The CDR3 nucleotides read TGCGCCAGCAGCCAAGTCGGTAGCGGGAGTTACGAGCAGTACTTC. Translation gives CASSQVGSGSYEQYF.